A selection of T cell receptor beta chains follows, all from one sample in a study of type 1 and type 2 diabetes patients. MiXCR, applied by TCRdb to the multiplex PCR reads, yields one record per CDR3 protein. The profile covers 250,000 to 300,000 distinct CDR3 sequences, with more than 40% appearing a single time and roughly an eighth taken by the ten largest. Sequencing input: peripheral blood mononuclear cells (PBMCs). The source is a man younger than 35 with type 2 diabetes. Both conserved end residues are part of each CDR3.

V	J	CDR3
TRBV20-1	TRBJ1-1	CSARVDRGNTEAFF
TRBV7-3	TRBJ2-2	CASSSPAGTGFFGELFF
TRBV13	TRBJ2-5	CASSSQEFQETQYF
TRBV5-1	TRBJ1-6	CASSLERGVGTPLHF
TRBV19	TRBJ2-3	CASSIEPGPSTDTQYF
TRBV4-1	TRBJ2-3	CASSLGDTGTSGDGGIHTQYF
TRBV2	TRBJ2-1	CASRHGSGTGEHNEQFF
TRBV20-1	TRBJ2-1	CSAKPVSTFTYNEQFF
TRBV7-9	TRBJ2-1	CASSFDRDEQFF
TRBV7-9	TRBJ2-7	CASSSRAGSYEQYF
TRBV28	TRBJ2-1	CASSSTLNNEQFF
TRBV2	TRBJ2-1	CASKARVYNEQFF
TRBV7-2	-	CASSFTRDEQYF
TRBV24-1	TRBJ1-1	CATSDRSRVQGTDTQYF
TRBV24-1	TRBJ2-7	CASRSGSTYEQYF
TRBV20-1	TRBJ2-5	CSRFRSEEETQYF
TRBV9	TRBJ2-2	CASSARGTPVGGELFF
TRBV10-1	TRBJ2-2	CASSEDKPLAGKRELFF
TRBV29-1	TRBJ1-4	CSVEGDPSSGVKLFF
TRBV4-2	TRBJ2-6	CASSLTAGTGANVLTF